The 12 T cell receptor beta chains below were found in one sample sequenced in a study of CD8 T cells in Susac syndrome. RNA, at about 0.45 to 1 ug, was reverse transcribed with random hexamers. TCRdb called the immunoSEQ multiplex PCR reads again in MiXCR, with one record for every CDR3 protein. The repertoire includes some 180,000 distinct CDR3 sequences, approximately 94% of them detected once, and 0.1% sits in the top ten. Sequencing input: CD4+ T cells from PBMCs. These receptor sequences come from a human donor in good health.

The gene calls are TRBV5-1 and TRBJ2-1, with TRBD2 matching over 13 bases. The V gene's germline CDR1 is SGHRS and CDR2 YFSETQ. Unmatched junction bases numbered 4, after V lost 0 bases and J lost 7 bases. There are 16 residues in the CDR3. This CDR3 reads CASSLGGLAGVNEQFF. DNA of the CDR3: TGCGCCAGCAGCTTGGGTGGACTAGCGGGAGTGAATGAGCAGTTCTTC.

The CDR3 reads CATSDRAFQETQYF. The CDR3 DNA sequence: TGTGCCACCAGTGATCGGGCCTTCCAAGAGACCCAGTACTTC. The chain couples TRBV24-1 to TRBJ2-5; unclear D gene. V was clipped by 3 bases and J by 1 base, with 8 bases between them. CDR1 is KGHDR, CDR2 SFDVKD, per germline. This CDR3 contains 14 residues.

The chain uses TRBV4-2 and TRBJ1-5; no reliable D call. With 0 bases removed from V and 0 bases from J, the gap between germline ends came to 9 bases. The CDR3 covers 16 residues. Germline V CDR1 and CDR2: LGHNA, YNFKEQ. The CDR3 DNA follows: TGTGCCAGCAGCCAAGAGTGGGGATATAGCAATCAGCCCCAGCATTTT. Amino acid sequence: CASSQEWGYSNQPQHF.

The chain recombines TRBV27 with TRBJ2-5; the D gene is possibly TRBD2 (6 bases). Germline V gene sequence: CDR1 MNHEY, CDR2 SMNVEV (reference sequence). Trimming removed 2 bases from V and 5 bases from J, with 21 bases in between. The CDR3 is made up of 17 amino acids. The CDR3 loop is CASSLRGGGLVGETQYF. The DNA for the CDR3 is TGTGCCAGCAGTTTAAGGGGAGGCGGGCTAGTAGGCGAGACCCAGTACTTC.

This chain links TRBV12-3 or TRBV12-4 with TRBJ2-1, with D possibly TRBD1 on 6 matching bases. Trimming shortened V by 4 bases and J by 0 bases, and 10 bases separated the two germline ends. The CDR3 is 15 amino acids. This CDR3 reads CASSYDRSSYNEQFF. The CDR3, as DNA: TGTGCCAGCAGTTACGACAGGAGCTCCTACAATGAGCAGTTCTTC.

The chain uses TRBV19 and TRBJ1-5; 9 bases match TRBD1. After removal of 5 bases from V and 7 bases from J, the junction contained 9 bases not matched to a gene. The CDR3 loop spans 15 amino acids. Germline V gene lookup returns CDR1 LNHDA and CDR2 SQIVND (reference sequence). The CDR3 sequence is CASSQTGGSGQPQHF. Here the CDR3 DNA reads TGTGCCAGTAGTCAAACAGGGGGCTCAGGGCAGCCCCAGCATTTT. Using reference TRBV19 and TRBJ1-5 for the parts outside the CDR3, the full variable domain is DGGITQSPKYLFRKEGQNVTLSCEQNLNHDAMYWYRQDPGQGLRLIYYSQIVNDFQKGDIAEGYSVSREKKESFPLTVTSAQKNPTAFYLCASSQTGGSGQPQHFGDGTRLSIL.

This clonotype was recorded only once. At one boundary the junction diverges from the germline segment, which might be a read error. This chain uses TRBV6-6 with TRBJ1-2, with D perhaps TRBD1 (5 bases). The CDR3 runs to 13 residues. Germline-derived CDR1 and CDR2 are MNHNY and SVGAGI (reference sequence). Here the CDR3 reads CASSSGRNHGYTF. CDR3 nucleotides: TGTGCCAGCAGTTCGGGACGTAACCATGGCTACACCTTC.

The chain joins TRBV27 to TRBJ2-5, with 9 bases aligning to TRBD1. This CDR3 is built from 13 residues. V was clipped by 5 bases and J by 4 bases; unmatched bases: 2. CDR1 is MNHEY and CDR2 is SMNVEV in the germline V gene (reference sequence). The CDR3 loop is CASSHRGRETQYF. CDR3 in DNA: TGTGCCAGCAGTCACAGGGGGCGAGAGACCCAGTACTTC.

The chain recombines TRBV9 with TRBJ2-5, with D perhaps matching TRBD1 (6 bases). The CDR3 is made up of 14 amino acids. Germline V gene sequence: CDR1 SGDLS, CDR2 YYNGEE. With 0 bases removed from V and 1 base from J, the gap between germline ends came to 7 bases. In DNA form, the CDR3 reads TGTGCCAGCAGCGTAGGGGGGCTCCAAGAGACCCAGTACTTC. The encoded protein is CASSVGGLQETQYF.

The CDR3 spells CASTWPGTSGATYNEQFF. The CDR3, as DNA: TGTGCCAGCACATGGCCAGGGACTAGCGGGGCCACCTACAATGAGCAGTTCTTC. The rearrangement links TRBV27 to TRBJ2-1, with TRBD2 matching 13 bases. Germline V CDR1 and CDR2: MNHEY, SMNVEV (reference sequence). Trimming took 7 bases from V and 2 from J; bases not matched to a gene: 11. The CDR3 sequence is 18 residues long.

The chain uses TRBV28 and TRBJ2-3; D gene uncertain. The CDR3 totals 13 residues. V was trimmed by 6 bases and J by 2 bases, leaving 9 bases between them. Germline loops: CDR1 MDHEN, CDR2 SYDVKM. CDR3 loop: CASSLQATDTQYF. CDR3 nucleotides: TGTGCCAGCAGCCTCCAGGCCACAGATACGCAGTATTTT.

The rearrangement joins TRBV11-2 to TRBJ2-7; 10 bases align to TRBD2. The V segment lost 5 bases and the J segment 2 bases; nucleotides outside the gene matches: 9. CDR3 size: 16 residues. CDR1 is SGHAT and CDR2 is FQNNGV in the germline V gene. This CDR3 reads CASSPQGSGRAYEQYF. DNA for the CDR3: TGTGCCAGCAGCCCTCAGGGAAGCGGGAGGGCCTACGAGCAGTACTTC.